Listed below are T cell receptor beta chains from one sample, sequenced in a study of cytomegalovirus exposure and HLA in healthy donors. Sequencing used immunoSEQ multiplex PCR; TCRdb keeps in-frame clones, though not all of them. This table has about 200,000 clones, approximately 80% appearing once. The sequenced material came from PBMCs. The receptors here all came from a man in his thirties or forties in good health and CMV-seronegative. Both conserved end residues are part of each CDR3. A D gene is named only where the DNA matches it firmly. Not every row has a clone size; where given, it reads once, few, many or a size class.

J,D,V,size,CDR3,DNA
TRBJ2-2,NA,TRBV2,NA,CASSGQYTGELFF,TGTGCCAGCAGTGGCCAGTATACCGGGGAGCTGTTTTTT
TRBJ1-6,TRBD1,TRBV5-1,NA,CASSRGQGWNSPLHF,TGCGCCAGCAGTCGAGGACAGGGGTGGAATTCACCCCTCCACTTT
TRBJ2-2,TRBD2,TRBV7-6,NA,CASSTPAASGSGELFF,TGTGCCAGCAGTACCCCGGCAGCTAGCGGTTCCGGGGAGCTGTTTTTT
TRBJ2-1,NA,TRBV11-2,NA,CASSLGGASYNEQFF,TGTGCCAGCAGCTTAGGGGGCGCGTCCTACAATGAGCAGTTCTTC
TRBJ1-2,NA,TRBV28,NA,CASSPLGRGNYVLGYTF,TGTGCCAGCAGTCCACTGGGGAGGGGCAACTATGTTCTTGGCTACACCTTC
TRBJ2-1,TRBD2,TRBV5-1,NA,CASSLGLAGGVASSSYNEQFF,TGCGCCAGCAGCTTGGGGTTAGCGGGGGGGGTCGCCTCTAGCTCCTACAATGAGCAGTTCTTC
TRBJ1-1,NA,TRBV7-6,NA,CASSGGLNTEAFF,TGTGCCAGCAGCGGCGGGTTGAACACTGAAGCTTTCTTT
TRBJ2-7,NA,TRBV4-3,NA,CASSQDVGAYEQYF,TGCGCCAGCAGCCAAGATGTGGGCGCATACGAGCAGTACTTC
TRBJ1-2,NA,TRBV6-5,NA,CASRYLANNYGYTF,TGTGCCAGCAGGTACTTGGCCAACAACTATGGCTACACCTTC
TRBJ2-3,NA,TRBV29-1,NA,CSVGGGALTDTQYF,TGCAGCGTTGGCGGCGGGGCGCTCACAGATACGCAGTATTTT
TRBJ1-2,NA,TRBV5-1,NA,CASSFTAGLNYGYTF,TGCGCCAGCAGCTTCACGGCAGGGCTTAATTATGGCTACACCTTC
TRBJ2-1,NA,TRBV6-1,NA,CASSEMGGISDEQFF,TGTGCCAGCAGTGAAATGGGGGGTATCAGTGATGAGCAGTTCTTC
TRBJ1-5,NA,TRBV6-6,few,CASIPFGGQPQHF,TGTGCCAGCATCCCTTTCGGGGGTCAGCCCCAGCATTTT
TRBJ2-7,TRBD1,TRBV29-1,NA,CSVGRDRVTYEQYF,TGCAGCGTTGGCCGGGACAGGGTAACCTACGAGCAGTACTTC
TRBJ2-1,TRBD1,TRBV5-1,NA,CASSWGDRGHNEQFF,TGCGCCAGCAGCTGGGGAGACAGGGGGCACAATGAGCAGTTCTTC
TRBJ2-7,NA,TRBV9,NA,CASSKGDEQYF,TGTGCCAGCAGCAAGGGGGACGAGCAGTACTTC
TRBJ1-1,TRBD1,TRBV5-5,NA,CASSLVRDREAFF,TGTGCCAGCAGTTTGGTCCGGGACAGAGAAGCTTTCTTT
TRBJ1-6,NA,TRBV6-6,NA,CANRQDYNSPLHF,TGTGCCAACCGACAGGACTATAATTCACCCCTCCACTTT
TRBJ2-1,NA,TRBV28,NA,CASSTPGAYNEQFF,TGTGCCAGCAGCACCCCGGGGGCCTACAATGAGCAGTTCTTC
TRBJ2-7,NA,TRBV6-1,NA,CASSATHRGALHEQYF,TGTGCCAGCAGTGCAACCCACCGGGGGGCGCTTCACGAGCAGTACTTC
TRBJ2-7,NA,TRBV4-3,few,CASSPQEGYEQYF,TGCGCCAGCAGTCCACAGGAAGGCTACGAGCAGTACTTC
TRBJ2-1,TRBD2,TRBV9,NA,CASSRDYHNEQFF,TGTGCCAGCAGCCGGGACTACCACAATGAGCAGTTCTTC
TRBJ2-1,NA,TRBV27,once,CASSLPSGTSNEQFF,TGTGCCAGCAGTTTACCTAGTGGGACATCGAATGAGCAGTTCTTC
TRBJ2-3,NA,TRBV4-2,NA,CASSLGGGLLGTDTQYF,TGTGCCAGCAGCCTGGGAGGGGGGCTCCTCGGCACAGATACGCAGTATTTT
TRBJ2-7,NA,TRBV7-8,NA,CASSHPRTSVIEQYF,TGTGCCAGCAGCCATCCCCGGACTTCCGTAATAGAGCAGTACTTC
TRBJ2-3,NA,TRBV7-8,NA,CASSERVGPTDTQYF,TGTGCCAGCAGCGAACGGGTGGGGCCCACAGATACGCAGTATTTT
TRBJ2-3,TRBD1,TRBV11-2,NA,CASSLQGGQGTDTQYF,TGTGCCAGCAGCTTACAGGGGGGACAGGGCACAGATACGCAGTATTTT
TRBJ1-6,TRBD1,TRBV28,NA,CASSVKQGINNSPLHF,TGTGCCAGCAGCGTCAAACAGGGGATAAATAATTCACCCCTCCACTTT
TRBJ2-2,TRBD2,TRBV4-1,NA,CASSQDVGVVAGGVNGELFF,TGCGCCAGCAGCCAAGACGTAGGGGTGGTAGCGGGGGGGGTTAACGGGGAGCTGTTTTTT
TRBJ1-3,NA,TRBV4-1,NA,CASSRMGGGNTIYF,TGCGCCAGCAGCCGAATGGGGGGAGGAAACACCATATATTTT
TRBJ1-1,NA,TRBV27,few,CASSPIDRNTEAFF,TGTGCCAGCAGTCCCATTGACAGGAACACTGAAGCTTTCTTT
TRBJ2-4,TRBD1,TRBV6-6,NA,CASSRGGTGGGNIQYF,TGTGCCAGCAGTAGGGGTGGGACAGGGGGTGGAAACATTCAGTACTTC
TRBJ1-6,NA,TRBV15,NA,CATSRLLQGQGSPLHF,TGTGCCACCAGCAGGCTACTACAGGGTCAGGGTTCACCCCTCCACTTT
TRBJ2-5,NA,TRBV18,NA,CASSPREETQYF,TGTGCCAGCTCACCGAGGGAGGAGACCCAGTACTTC
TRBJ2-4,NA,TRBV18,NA,CASSPAGLKNIQYF,TGTGCCAGCTCACCGGCCGGGTTAAAAAACATTCAGTACTTC
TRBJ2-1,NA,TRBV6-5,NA,CASSFEVAGEQFF,TGTGCCAGCAGTTTTGAGGTAGCCGGTGAGCAGTTCTTC
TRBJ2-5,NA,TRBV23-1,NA,CASSPTTETQYF,TGCGCCAGCAGTCCTACCACGGAGACCCAGTACTTC
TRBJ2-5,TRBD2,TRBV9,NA,CASSVETSGGETQYF,TGTGCCAGCAGCGTAGAGACTAGCGGGGGGGAGACCCAGTACTTC
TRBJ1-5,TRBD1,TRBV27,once,CASSFRPTGPNQPQHF,TGTGCCAGCAGTTTTCGCCCGACAGGGCCGAATCAGCCCCAGCATTTT
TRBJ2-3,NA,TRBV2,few,CASRAAEGDTQYF,TGTGCCAGCAGGGCAGCGGAGGGGGATACGCAGTATTTT
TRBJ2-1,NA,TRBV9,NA,CASSVEQYNEQFF,TGTGCCAGCAGCGTAGAACAGTACAATGAGCAGTTCTTC
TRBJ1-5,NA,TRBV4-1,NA,CASSSGNSAYSNQPQHF,TGCGCCAGCAGCTCCGGGAACTCCGCTTATAGCAATCAGCCCCAGCATTTT
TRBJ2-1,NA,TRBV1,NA,CTSSLLAGGYNEQFF,TGCACCAGCAGCTTGTTAGCGGGGGGGTACAATGAGCAGTTCTTC
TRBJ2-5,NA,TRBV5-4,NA,CASSLESGETQYF,TGTGCCAGCAGCTTGGAGAGCGGAGAGACCCAGTACTTC
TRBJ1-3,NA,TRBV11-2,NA,CASSQTNSGNTIYF,TGTGCCAGCAGCCAGACAAACTCCGGAAACACCATATATTTT
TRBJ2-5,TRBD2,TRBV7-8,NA,CASSFRRLAGKETQYF,TGTGCCAGCAGCTTCCGGAGACTAGCGGGAAAGGAGACCCAGTACTTC
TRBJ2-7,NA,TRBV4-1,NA,CASSQDWPTYEQYF,TGCGCCAGCAGCCAAGATTGGCCAACCTACGAGCAGTACTTC
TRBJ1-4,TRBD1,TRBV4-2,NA,CASSQKGGQGGEKLFF,TGTGCCAGCAGCCAAAAGGGGGGACAGGGAGGTGAAAAACTGTTTTTT
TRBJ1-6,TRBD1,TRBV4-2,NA,CASSQDGTGSSYNSPLHF,TGTGCCAGCAGCCAAGATGGGACAGGGAGCTCCTATAATTCACCCCTCCACTTT
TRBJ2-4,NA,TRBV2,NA,CASSPENIQYF,TGTGCCAGCAGCCCGGAAAACATTCAGTACTTC
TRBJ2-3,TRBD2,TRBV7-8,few,CASSKSSGGASDTQYF,TGTGCCAGCAGCAAGTCTAGCGGGGGGGCTTCAGATACGCAGTATTTT